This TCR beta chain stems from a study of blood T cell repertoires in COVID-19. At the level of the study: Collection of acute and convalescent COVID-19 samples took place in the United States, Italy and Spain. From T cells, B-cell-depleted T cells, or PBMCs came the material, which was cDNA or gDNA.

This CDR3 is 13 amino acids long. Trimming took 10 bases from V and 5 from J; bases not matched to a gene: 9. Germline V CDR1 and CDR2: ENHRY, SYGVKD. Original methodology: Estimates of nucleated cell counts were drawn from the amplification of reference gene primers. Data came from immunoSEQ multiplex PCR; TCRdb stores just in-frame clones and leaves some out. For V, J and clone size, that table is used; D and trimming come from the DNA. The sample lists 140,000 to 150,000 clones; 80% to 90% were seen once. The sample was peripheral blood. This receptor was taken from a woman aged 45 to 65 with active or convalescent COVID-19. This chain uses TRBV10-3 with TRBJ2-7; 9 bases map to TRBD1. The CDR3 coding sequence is TGTGCCACCCAGCTAACAGGGGGCGACGAGCAGTACTTC. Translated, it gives CATQLTGGDEQYF.